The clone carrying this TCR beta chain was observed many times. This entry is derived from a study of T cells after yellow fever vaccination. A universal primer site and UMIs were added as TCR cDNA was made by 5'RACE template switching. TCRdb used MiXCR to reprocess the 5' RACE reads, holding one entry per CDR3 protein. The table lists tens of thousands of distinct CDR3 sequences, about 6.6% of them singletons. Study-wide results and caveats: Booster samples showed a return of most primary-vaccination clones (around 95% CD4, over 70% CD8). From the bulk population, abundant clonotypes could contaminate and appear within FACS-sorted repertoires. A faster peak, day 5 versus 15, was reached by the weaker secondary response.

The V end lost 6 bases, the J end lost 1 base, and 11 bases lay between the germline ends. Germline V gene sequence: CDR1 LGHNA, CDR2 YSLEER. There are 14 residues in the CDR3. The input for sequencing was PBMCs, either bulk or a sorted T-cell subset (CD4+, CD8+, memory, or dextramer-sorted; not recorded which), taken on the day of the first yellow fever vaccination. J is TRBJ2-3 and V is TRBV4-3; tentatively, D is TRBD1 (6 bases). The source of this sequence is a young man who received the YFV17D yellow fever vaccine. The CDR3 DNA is TGCGCCAGCAGTCGACAGGTTGGCACAGATACGCAGTATTTT. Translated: CASSRQVGTDTQYF.